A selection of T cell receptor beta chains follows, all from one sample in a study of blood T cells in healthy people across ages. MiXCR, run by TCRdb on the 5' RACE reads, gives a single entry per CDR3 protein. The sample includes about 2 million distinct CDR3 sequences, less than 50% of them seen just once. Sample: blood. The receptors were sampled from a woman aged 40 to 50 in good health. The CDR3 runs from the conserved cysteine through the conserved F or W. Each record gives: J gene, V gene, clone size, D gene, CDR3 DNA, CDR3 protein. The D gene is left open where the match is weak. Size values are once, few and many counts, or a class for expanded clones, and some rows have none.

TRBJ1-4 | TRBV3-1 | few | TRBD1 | TGTGCCAGCAGCCTCGGCGGGACAGGGGCTGAAAAACTGTTTTTT | CASSLGGTGAEKLFF
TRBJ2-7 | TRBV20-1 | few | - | TGCAGTGCTCCAGGGGGGGGCAACGAGCAGTACTTC | CSAPGGGNEQYF
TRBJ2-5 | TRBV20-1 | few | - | TGCAGTGCTAGAAATCCTCGGGGGCAAGAGACCCAGTACTTC | CSARNPRGQETQYF
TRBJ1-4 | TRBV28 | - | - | TGTGCCAGCAGGCAGGGAAGACTTAATGAAAAACTGTTTTTT | CASRQGRLNEKLFF
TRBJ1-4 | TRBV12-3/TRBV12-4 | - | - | TGTGCCAGCAGTGCGCAGGGTGGGGAAAAACTGTTTTTT | CASSAQGGEKLFF
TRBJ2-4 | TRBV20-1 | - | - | TGCAGTGCTAGAGAGGGGAGCAAAAACATTCAGTACTTC | CSAREGSKNIQYF
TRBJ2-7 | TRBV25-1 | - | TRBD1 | TGTGCCAGCAGAGGGACAGGGACGGACGAGCAGTACTTC | CASRGTGTDEQYF
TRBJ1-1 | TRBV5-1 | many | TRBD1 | TGTGCCAGCAGCTTGACAGGGGGGAACACTGAAGCTTTCTTT | CASSLTGGNTEAFF
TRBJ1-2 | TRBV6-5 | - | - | TGTGCCAGCGGTAAGGGCACCATCTATGGCTACACCTTC | CASGKGTIYGYTF
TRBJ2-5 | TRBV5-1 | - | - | TGCGCCAGCAGCCCAGACGGACGGATTACTCAAGAGACCCAGTACTTC | CASSPDGRITQETQYF
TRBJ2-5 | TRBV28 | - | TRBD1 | TGTGCCAGCAGTTGGACAGGAAAAGAAGAGACCCAGTACTTC | CASSWTGKEETQYF
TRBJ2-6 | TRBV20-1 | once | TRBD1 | TGCAGTGCTAGCGCCCGGGACAGGGCCCTCTCGGGGGCCAACGTCCTGACTTTC | CSASARDRALSGANVLTF
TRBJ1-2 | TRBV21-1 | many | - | TGTGCCAGCAGCAAAGCTGGGCAGGGAGAAACTAACTATGGCTACACCTTC | CASSKAGQGETNYGYTF
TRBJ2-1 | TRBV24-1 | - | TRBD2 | TGTGCCACCAGTGATATCCCCGGGAGGGGGGCGGCCTACACTGAGCAGTTCTTC | CATSDIPGRGAAYTEQFF
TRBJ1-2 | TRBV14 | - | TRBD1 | TGTGCCAGCAGCCAATTCAGGACAGGGGATGGCTACACCTTC | CASSQFRTGDGYTF
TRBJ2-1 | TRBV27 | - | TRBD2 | TGTGCCAGCAGTTTAGGCGCGGGACTAGCGGGGGGAAGTGAGCAGTTCTTC | CASSLGAGLAGGSEQFF
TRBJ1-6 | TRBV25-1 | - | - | TGTGCCAGCAGTGATAGGGGGACACTTAATTCACCCCTCCACTTT | CASSDRGTLNSPLHF
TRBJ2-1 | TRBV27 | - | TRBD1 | TGTGCCAGCAGTCCGGCGGACAGGGGGTCCTACAATGAGCAGTTCTTC | CASSPADRGSYNEQFF
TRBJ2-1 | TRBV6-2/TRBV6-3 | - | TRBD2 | TGTGCCAGCAGTTCCCAAGGGACTAGCGGTAATAATGAGCAGTTCTTC | CASSSQGTSGNNEQFF
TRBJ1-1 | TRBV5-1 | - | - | TGCGCCAGCAGCTTGGGCTTCCTAACAGGGATCACTGAAGCTTTCTTT | CASSLGFLTGITEAFF
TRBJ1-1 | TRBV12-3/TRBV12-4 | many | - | TGTGCCAGCAGTTTAGGGATGAACACTGAAGCTTTCTTT | CASSLGMNTEAFF
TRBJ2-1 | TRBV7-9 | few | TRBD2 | TGTGCCAGCAGAAACTTCAAGACTAGCGGGGGGGCCAATGAGCAGTTCTTC | CASRNFKTSGGANEQFF
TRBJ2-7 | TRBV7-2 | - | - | TGTGCCAGCAGCCGATCCGGGAATCTGGGCGGCGAGCAGTACTTC | CASSRSGNLGGEQYF
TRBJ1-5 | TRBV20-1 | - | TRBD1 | TGCAGTGCTAGTTCTCCAGGGGGTCTTCAGCCCCAGCATTTT | CSASSPGGLQPQHF
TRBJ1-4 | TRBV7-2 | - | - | TGTGCCAGCAGTAACCGGGTGGATGAAAAACTGTTTTTT | CASSNRVDEKLFF
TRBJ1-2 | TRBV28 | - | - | TGTGTTGCGGGGGGCTACACCTTC | CVAGGYTF
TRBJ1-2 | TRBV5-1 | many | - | TGCGCCAGCAGCTTGTATCCAGACTATGGCTACACCTTC | CASSLYPDYGYTF
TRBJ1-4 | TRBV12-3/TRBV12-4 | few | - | TGTGCCAGCACCGTAGGTCAGACAAAACTGTTTTTT | CASTVGQTKLFF
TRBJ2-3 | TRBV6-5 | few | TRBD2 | TGTGCCAGCAGTTTTACTAGCGGGTCTTATACGCAGTATTTT | CASSFTSGSYTQYF
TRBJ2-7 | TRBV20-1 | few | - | TGCAGTGCCCTTGACCGTAGGACGGGGACCAACGAGCAGTACTTC | CSALDRRTGTNEQYF
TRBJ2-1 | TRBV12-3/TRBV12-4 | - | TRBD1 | TGTGCCAGCAATTACAGGGGGCCGGATGAGCAGTTCTTC | CASNYRGPDEQFF
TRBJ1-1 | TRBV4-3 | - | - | TGCGCCAGCAGCCAAGAAAGGACAGTAGTTTACACTGAAGCTTTCTTT | CASSQERTVVYTEAFF
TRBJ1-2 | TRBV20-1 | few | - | TGCAGTGCTGAGCAGGAATACTATGGCTACACCTTC | CSAEQEYYGYTF
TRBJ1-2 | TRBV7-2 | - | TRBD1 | TGTGCCAGCAGCTTTCCACCGACAGGGCCCTATGGCTACACCTTC | CASSFPPTGPYGYTF
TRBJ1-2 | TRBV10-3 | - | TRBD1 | TGTACCATCCAGTCCCGGGACAGGAAATATGGCTACACCTTC | CTIQSRDRKYGYTF
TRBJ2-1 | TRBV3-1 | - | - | TGTGCCAGCAGCGAGCGCTTGGCTGAGCAGTTCTTC | CASSERLAEQFF
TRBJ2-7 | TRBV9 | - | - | TGTGCCAGCAGCGTAGGCGAGTGGGATGTCTACGAGCAGTACTTC | CASSVGEWDVYEQYF